The 27 T cell receptor beta chains below were found in one sample sequenced in a study of Graves' ophthalmopathy and Graves' hyperthyroidism. Amplification targeted the TCR beta CDR3 regions, with RNA transcripts as the source material. The library came from an HTBI-primed first-round RT-PCR and a second-round multiplex PCR. Using its own MiXCR run on the multiplex PCR reads, TCRdb lists one record per CDR3 protein. Here the sample spans hundreds of thousands of distinct CDR3 sequences, just over 40% being singletons. Sequencing was performed on peripheral blood. These receptor sequences come from an adult man with Graves' ophthalmopathy.

In this sample, this clonotype turned up a few times. Its ends do not fully match the called genes, so a read error is possible. The V gene is TRBV5-1, the J gene TRBJ2-5, with D perhaps matching TRBD2 (6 bases). CDR1 is SGHRS and CDR2 is YFSETQ in the germline V gene. CDR3 length: 15 residues. For the CDR3, the DNA is TGCGCCAGCAGCTTGACCGTAGCGGACCAAGAGGCCCAGTACTTC. This sequence encodes CASSLTVADQEAQYF.

This rearrangement joins TRBV20-1 to TRBJ2-5; TRBD2 is a possible D gene (6 bases). The length of the CDR3 is 11 residues. V was cut by 6 bases and J by 3 bases, with 8 bases left in between. CDR1 is DFQATT, CDR2 SNEGSKA, per germline (reference sequence). The CDR3 region is CSARLEETQYF. The CDR3 DNA is TGCAGTGCGAGACTAGAAGAGACCCAGTACTTC.

The chain employs TRBV25-1 and TRBJ1-3; the D gene is possibly TRBD1 (6 bases). The CDR3 covers 15 residues. Germline CDR1 is MGHDK and CDR2 is SYGVNS. Trimming removed 4 bases from V and 8 bases from J, with 18 bases in between. CDR3 bases: TGTGCCAGCAGTGCCAGGACAGCGGCTGGCTACACCATATATTTT. Residues: CASSARTAAGYTIYF. The variable domain in full, completed from reference TRBV25-1 and TRBJ1-3, reads EADIYQTPRYLVIGTGKKITLECSQTMGHDKMYWYQQDPGMELHLIHYSYGVNSTEKGDLSSESTVSRIRTEHFPLTLESARPSHTSQYLCASSARTAAGYTIYFGEGSWLTVV.

The chain is built from TRBV20-1 and TRBJ2-5, with 10 nucleotides matching TRBD1. The trim removed 5 bases at V and 7 bases at J, leaving 13 bases unmatched. Germline CDR1 reads DFQATT; CDR2 reads SNEGSKA (reference sequence). The CDR3 covers 15 residues. In nucleotides, the CDR3 is TGCAGTGCTGAAGGCCCGGGACAGGGGACTAGGACCCAGTACTTC. Amino acid sequence: CSAEGPGQGTRTQYF.

The chain joins TRBV6-6 to TRBJ1-2, with TRBD1 matching over 8 bases. The V and J ends lost 6 bases and 4 bases, in that order; junction bases with no gene match: 7. Germline CDR1 MNHNY, CDR2 SVGAGI (reference sequence). This CDR3 spans 14 amino acids. The CDR3 reads CASRRQGTSYGYTF. The CDR3, as DNA: TGTGCCAGCAGAAGACAGGGGACCTCCTATGGCTACACCTTC.

The chain is built from TRBV12-3 or TRBV12-4 and TRBJ2-6; 7 positions match TRBD1. J was trimmed by 0 bases and V by 3 bases; bases with no gene match: 11. The CDR3 has 19 residues. The chain's CDR3 is CASSFPPGQSSSGANVLTF. In DNA, the CDR3 is TGTGCCAGCAGTTTTCCACCGGGACAGTCGTCCTCTGGGGCCAACGTCCTGACTTTC.

The table lists this clonotype with many counts. V and J are TRBV3-1 and TRBJ2-2; weak D call: TRBD2 (5 bases). CDR1 is LGHDT, CDR2 YNNKEL, per germline (reference sequence). CDR3 size: 18 residues. The V gene lost 0 bases and the J gene lost 2 bases, with 16 bases spanning the gap. CDR3 protein: CASSQELVSSPNTGELFF. CDR3 nucleotides: TGTGCCAGCAGCCAAGAATTGGTCTCTAGCCCTAACACCGGGGAGCTGTTTTTT.

The chain couples TRBV5-8 to TRBJ2-7; perhaps D is TRBD1 or TRBD2 (5 bases each). The CDR3 contains 15 residues. Germline V gene lookup returns CDR1 SGHTS and CDR2 YDEGEE. V was clipped by 4 bases and J by 5 bases, with 19 bases between them. The CDR3 sequence is CASSRGLDTFHEQYF. CDR3 in DNA: TGTGCCAGCAGCCGGGGCCTAGACACCTTCCACGAGCAGTACTTC.

This clonotype showed up many times. The J gene is TRBJ1-1, the V gene TRBV19; D gene unclear. CDR1 LNHDA and CDR2 SQIVND come from the germline V gene (reference sequence). V was shortened by 8 bases and J by 7 bases, with 8 bases between the two germline ends. CDR3 length: 10 residues. Here the CDR3 reads CASGPGEAFF. CDR3 nucleotides: TGTGCCAGTGGCCCGGGTGAAGCTTTCTTT.

In its sample, this clonotype was seen many times. The V and J genes are TRBV10-3 and TRBJ1-3, with 10 bases lining up with TRBD1. V shed 3 bases, J shed 7 bases, and the junction held 9 bases outside the gene matches. This CDR3 comprises 16 residues. CDR1 and CDR2 from the germline V gene are ENHRY and SYGVKD. This CDR3 is CAISEILGTGVNTIYF. The CDR3 DNA reads as TGTGCCATCAGTGAAATCCTTGGGACAGGGGTGAACACCATATATTTT.

This clonotype was counted only a few times. The chain couples TRBV7-2 to TRBJ2-3; no reliable D call. The CDR3 totals 14 residues. V lost 5 bases and J 3 bases, leaving 12 bases between the germline ends. Per germline, CDR1 SGHTA and CDR2 FQGNSA. The CDR3 is CASSLRTETDTQYF. In DNA form, the CDR3 reads TGTGCCAGCAGCCTCCGGACGGAGACAGATACGCAGTATTTT.

This chain's CDR3 is CASKVTGGPTNEKLFF. Written as DNA, the CDR3 is TGTGCCAGCAAAGTCACCGGGGGCCCAACTAATGAAAAACTGTTTTTT. The V gene is TRBV7-2, the J gene TRBJ1-4, with a tentative D call TRBD1 (6 bases). Per germline, CDR1 SGHTA and CDR2 FQGNSA. CDR3 length equals 16 residues. Deletions cut 7 bases from V and 0 bases from J, with 15 bases between.

V gene TRBV9 combines with J gene TRBJ1-4, with a tentative D call TRBD1 (5 bases). V was clipped by 5 bases and J by 5 bases, with 34 bases between them. This CDR3 is 21 amino acids long. Germline V CDR1 and CDR2: SGDLS, YYNGEE. The DNA for the CDR3 is TGTGCCAGCAGTGAAGCTCCCCCGCGGGGACGGAGAAGCGGTGACAATGAAAAACTGTTTTTT. Amino acids: CASSEAPPRGRRSGDNEKLFF.

This clonotype was recorded only once. Mismatch with germline at one junction end may stem from a read error. The V gene is TRBV29-1, the J gene TRBJ2-7; the match to TRBD1 covers 7 bases. CDR1 SQVTM and CDR2 ANQGSEA come from the germline V gene. This CDR3 has 13 residues. The CDR3 loop reads CSVDGTDSDEQYF. The CDR3 nucleotides are TGCAGCGTTGACGGGACAGACTCCGACGAGCAGTACTTC.

This chain uses TRBV2 with TRBJ2-2; tentatively, D is TRBD2 (6 bases). This CDR3 comprises 16 residues. Germline V CDR1 and CDR2: SNHLY, FYNNEI. The ends were cut back, 4 bases at V and 5 bases at J, with 17 bases in the middle. CDR3 sequence: CASSVTSTSLTGELFF. The DNA for the CDR3 is TGTGCCAGCAGTGTTACATCGACTAGTTTGACCGGGGAGCTGTTTTTT.

The chain is built from TRBV9 and TRBJ2-6; no clear D. CDR1 and CDR2 (germline): SGDLS, YYNGEE. Trimming removed 4 bases from V and 0 bases from J, with 14 bases in between. The CDR3 spans 17 residues. Here the CDR3 reads CASSQGGPVSGANVLTF. DNA of the CDR3: TGTGCCAGCAGCCAAGGTGGCCCGGTCTCTGGGGCCAACGTCCTGACTTTC.

This clonotype turned up a few times. This chain connects TRBV6-1 to TRBJ2-7; D gene unclear. From germline, CDR1 is MNHNS and CDR2 SASEGT. Between the trimmed V and J ends, which lost 7 bases and 0 bases, there was a span of 7 bases. The CDR3 length is 12 residues. The CDR3 region has the DNA TGTGCCAGCACTGGATACTCCTACGAGCAGTACTTC. As protein: CASTGYSYEQYF.

As to this clonotype: Sequence at one end of the junction differs from germline and may be a read error. The genes are TRBV10-3 and TRBJ2-6, with D perhaps TRBD1 or TRBD2 (5 bases each). The germline V gene has CDR1 ENHRY and CDR2 SYGVKD. This CDR3 has 15 residues. CDR3 nucleotide sequence: TGTGCCATCAGTGAGTCGCTGTCTGGGGGCAACGTCCTGACTTTC. It is translated as CAISESLSGGNVLTF.

The rearrangement uses TRBV30 and TRBJ2-7; D remains ambiguous. The V and J ends lost 2 bases and 2 bases respectively, with 7 bases between them. CDR1 and CDR2 (germline): GTSNPN, SVGIG (reference sequence). This CDR3 region has 12 residues. The CDR3 DNA is TGTGCCTGGAGTCTCCTAACCTACGAGCAGTACTTC. As protein: CAWSLLTYEQYF.

Comments on this clonotype: This may come from a read error, since a much larger clone is one base off. V and J are TRBV7-3 and TRBJ2-5, with 9 bases lining up with TRBD2. Germline V gives CDR1 SGHTA, CDR2 FQGTGA. V dropped 5 bases and J dropped 9; count of bases not matched to a gene: 16. The CDR3 is made up of 16 amino acids. In DNA, the CDR3 is TGTGCCAGCAGCCCTAAGGGAGCGGGGGGCAAGGAGGCCCAGTACTTC. This gives the protein CASSPKGAGGKEAQYF.

The chain couples TRBV6-6 to TRBJ1-5, with D possibly matching TRBD1 (5 bases). The CDR3 runs 16 residues. CDR1 is MNHNY, CDR2 SVGAGI, per germline (reference sequence). Trimming stripped 1 base from V and 2 bases from J, with 12 bases between. The CDR3 DNA reads TGTGCCAGCAGTTACTTGGGGGTTAGGGGCAATCAGCCCCAGCATTTT. Translated: CASSYLGVRGNQPQHF.

This clonotype came up many times. The genes are TRBV20-1 and TRBJ2-5, with 10 positions matching TRBD2. The CDR3 spans 14 residues. Germline CDR1 is DFQATT and CDR2 is SNEGSKA (reference sequence). Trimming cost V 2 bases and J 5 bases; bases outside gene matches: 5. CDR3 coding DNA: TGCAGTGCTAGATCCGGGACTAGCGAGGAGACCCAGTACTTC. It translates to CSARSGTSEETQYF.

V usage is TRBV29-1 and J usage is TRBJ1-5; perhaps TRBD1 as D (5 bases). This CDR3 region has 14 residues. Trimming took off 0 bases at V and 7 bases at J, with 13 bases between the two ends. CDR1 is SQVTM and CDR2 is ANQGSEA in the germline V gene. CDR3 DNA sequence: TGCAGCGTTGAAGAGGCGCAGGGCGACCAGCCCCAGCATTTT. Translation: CSVEEAQGDQPQHF. The full variable domain, in which reference TRBV29-1 and TRBJ1-5 provide the parts outside the CDR3, is SAVISQKPSRDICQRGTSLTIQCQVDSQVTMMFWYRQQPGQSLTLIATANQGSEATYESGFVIDKFPISRPNLTFSTLTVSNMSPEDSSIYLCSVEEAQGDQPQHFGDGTRLSIL.

This clonotype has ten or more counts. The chain joins TRBV9 to TRBJ2-5; a weak D match, TRBD1 (6 bases). CDR3 length: 14 amino acids. CDR1 SGDLS and CDR2 YYNGEE come from the germline V gene. V lost 4 bases, J lost 2 bases, and 12 bases lay in between. CDR3: CASSQGTYQETQYF. The CDR3 DNA sequence: TGTGCCAGCAGCCAGGGGACATATCAAGAGACCCAGTACTTC.

Remarks on this clonotype: This clone may be a read error of a much larger clone one base away. V and J are TRBV5-1 and TRBJ1-3; possibly TRBD1 for D (5 bases). The CDR3 has 15 residues. The germline CDR1 and CDR2 sequences are SGHRS and YFSETQ. The V end lost 0 bases, the J end lost 0 bases, and 7 bases lay between the germline ends. This chain's CDR3 is CASSLGGTSGNTIYF. The CDR3 DNA sequence: TGCGCCAGCAGCTTGGGCGGGACCTCTGGAAACACCATATATTTT.

This clonotype came up a few times. The CDR3 sequence is CASHRRAGDHTDTQYF. The CDR3 nucleotides are TGTGCCAGCCATCGAAGGGCGGGAGATCACACAGATACGCAGTATTTT. The chain has TRBV19 and TRBJ2-3; TRBD2 aligns across 7 bases. Unmatched junction bases numbered 14, after V lost 9 bases and J lost 2 bases. Germline-derived CDR1 and CDR2 are LNHDA and SQIVND (reference sequence). The CDR3 runs to 16 residues. The variable domain in full, with the rest retrieved from reference TRBV19 and TRBJ2-3, is DGGITQSPKYLFRKEGQNVTLSCEQNLNHDAMYWYRQDPGQGLRLIYYSQIVNDFQKGDIAEGYSVSREKKESFPLTVTSAQKNPTAFYLCASHRRAGDHTDTQYFGPGTRLTVL.

This clonotype was recorded at least ten times. V gene TRBV19 combines with J gene TRBJ1-5, with 7 bases matching TRBD1. Germline CDR1 and CDR2: LNHDA and SQIVND (reference sequence). Germline trimming cut 5 bases from V and 7 bases from J; bases unmatched to any gene: 8. This CDR3 has 14 residues. Here the CDR3 reads CASSPTGRQQPQHF. The CDR3 DNA sequence: TGTGCCAGTAGTCCGACAGGGCGTCAACAGCCCCAGCATTTT.